This record concerns one T cell receptor (beta chain) sequence. The CDR3 loop spans 16 amino acids. V was clipped by 5 bases and J by 0 bases; unmatched bases: 8. In germline, CDR1 is LGHNA, CDR2 YNFKEQ. This sample is part of a study of OX40 agonist ivuxolimab in advanced cancers. Assay: immunoSEQ multiplex PCR; the TCRdb copy retains only in-frame clones and omits some. The sample holds around 77,000 clones, around nine tenths seen once. The genes are TRBV4-2 and TRBJ2-3; TRBD2 matches at 7 bases. Specimen: CD4+ or CD8+ T cells sorted from blood, collected in a trial of the OX40 agonist ivuxolimab. The clonotype originates from an adult with an advanced solid tumor such as melanoma, head and neck, liver or kidney cancer. The CDR3 DNA sequence: TGTGCCAGCAGCATAGATTGGGGGGGTAGCACAGATACGCAGTATTTT. Amino acids: CASSIDWGGSTDTQYF.